The rows below give T cell receptor beta chains drawn from one sample of a study of blood T cell repertoires in COVID-19. Sequencing used immunoSEQ multiplex PCR; TCRdb keeps in-frame clones, though not all of them. The repertoire holds tens of thousands of clones, with approximately 79% as singletons. Sequencing was done on a sample of peripheral blood. These receptors originate from a human donor with acute or convalescent COVID-19. The donor label of this sample is uncertain. The conserved cysteine and the conserved F or W are not part of the CDR3 here.

TRBV7-3	TRBJ2-7	ASSLGRAGNYEQY
TRBV5-4	TRBJ2-3	ASSLEHDTQY
TRBV10-3	TRBJ2-3	AITGTTDTQY
TRBV5-1	TRBJ1-2	ASSLEIGGGEGYT
TRBV6-2/TRBV6-3	TRBJ2-7	ASSFYPGLAHVEQY
TRBV12-5	TRBJ2-2	ASGLGADSTGELF
TRBV7-2	TRBJ1-3	ASSPSRFQAGNTIY
TRBV7-2	TRBJ2-7	ASSSGTSGYYSYEQY
TRBV11-2	TRBJ2-7	ASSFAVSSYEQY
TRBV28	TRBJ2-6	ASNRLVGGANVLT
TRBV5-6	TRBJ1-1	ASSSFGTLVDEAF
TRBV5-4	TRBJ2-5	ASSLNDRQETQY
TRBV10-2	TRBJ1-5	ASRSGANQPQH
TRBV19	TRBJ1-5	ASILQGVSNQPQH
TRBV4-3	TRBJ1-2	ASSQEAGAGYGYT
TRBV5-4	TRBJ2-7	ASSLGSASGGYEQY
TRBV7-3	TRBJ2-3	ASSLGGNADTQY
TRBV11-3	TRBJ2-7	ASSTTDNYEQY
TRBV29-1	TRBJ2-1	SVELAAGNEQF
TRBV7-9	TRBJ1-4	ASSLGVGGNEKLF
TRBV9	TRBJ1-6	ASTPTGYPPLH
TRBV6-2/TRBV6-3	TRBJ1-2	ASSDRDYGYT
TRBV5-1	TRBJ2-1	ASSLGFSYNEQF
TRBV7-2	TRBJ1-1	ASSSQLMNTEAF
TRBV7-2	TRBJ2-2	ASSLALGVEELF
TRBV20-1	TRBJ1-2	SASTTGHHYGYT
TRBV7-2	TRBJ2-2	ASSLGGLGSTGELF
TRBV29-1	TRBJ2-2	SVEGGNTGELF
TRBV28	TRBJ2-7	ASSAPDRVGEQY
TRBV6-6	TRBJ2-3	ASRRPGLAGGPGVDTQY
TRBV6-5	TRBJ1-2	ASTEGGHSYGYT